The 15 T cell receptor beta chains listed next were all sequenced from one sample in a study of T-cell reconstitution after alpha-beta-depleted transplantation in children. The library targeted TCRbeta and was prepared with unique molecular identifiers. Each CDR3 protein gets one entry after TCRdb re-called the PCR reads with MiXCR. The sample includes around 500,000 distinct CDR3 sequences, 23% of them seen just once. The sample was PBMCs, mostly from graft donor cells, taken 360 days after TCRalphabeta/CD19-depleted stem cell transplant. The receptors stem from a boy younger than two who had a stem cell transplant for acute myeloid leukemia, so the T cells may come from the graft donor.

This clonotype showed up just a few times. The chain combines TRBV6-2 or TRBV6-3 with TRBJ2-7; D remains unclear. V was cut by 2 bases and J by 4 bases, with 21 bases left in between. The V gene's germline CDR1 is MNHEY and CDR2 SVGEGT. There are 17 residues in the CDR3. The DNA of the CDR3 is TGTGCCAGCAGTTACAAGGCAGCCAGGTCAACGAGTTACGAGCAGTACTTC. Protein: CASSYKAARSTSYEQYF.

The chain joins TRBV6-1 to TRBJ1-3; 7 bases are a match to TRBD1. The CDR3 length is 15 residues. CDR1 is MNHNS, CDR2 SASEGT, per germline. After removal of 6 bases from V and 7 bases from J, the junction contained 12 bases not matched to a gene. The CDR3 sequence: CASRLTRQGRNTIYF. The CDR3 coding sequence is TGTGCCAGCAGACTAACCCGACAGGGTCGGAACACCATATATTTT.

This clonotype has ten or more counts. The rearrangement links TRBV9 to TRBJ2-3; no firm D call. With 0 bases removed from V and 0 bases from J, the gap between germline ends came to 8 bases. The germline V gene encodes CDR1 SGDLS and CDR2 YYNGEE. The CDR3 has 15 amino acids. This CDR3 is CASSVGTSSTDTQYF. CDR3 nucleotide sequence: TGTGCCAGCAGCGTAGGGACGTCTAGCACAGATACGCAGTATTTT.

The J gene is TRBJ2-3, the V gene TRBV5-1; D may be TRBD1 or TRBD2 (5 bases each). The CDR3 extends over 13 amino acids. Germline V gives CDR1 SGHRS, CDR2 YFSETQ. The V and J ends lost 6 bases and 1 base respectively, with 9 bases between them. CDR3 DNA: TGCGCCAGCACCCGGGACGGCACAGATACGCAGTATTTT. It yields the protein CASTRDGTDTQYF. The whole variable domain, filled in from reference TRBV5-1 and TRBJ2-3, reads KAGVTQTPRYLIKTRGQQVTLSCSPISGHRSVSWYQQTPGQGLQFLFEYFSETQRNKGNFPGRFSGRQFSNSRSEMNVSTLELGDSALYLCASTRDGTDTQYFGPGTRLTVL.

This clonotype has ten or more counts. This chain connects TRBV20-1 to TRBJ2-5; the match to TRBD2 covers 10 bases. Looked up from germline, CDR1 is DFQATT and CDR2 is SNEGSKA (reference sequence). V was pared by 2 bases and J by 5 bases, with 11 bases of the junction left unmatched. The CDR3 has 16 amino acids. CDR3: CSARRELAGTAETQYF. CDR3 DNA: TGCAGTGCTAGACGCGAACTAGCGGGGACCGCGGAGACCCAGTACTTC.

The rearrangement joins TRBV4-1 to TRBJ2-3, with D tentatively TRBD2 (5 bases). The germline V gene has CDR1 MGHRA and CDR2 YSYEKL. Trimming took 0 bases from V and 0 from J, leaving 10 bases between them. CDR3 size: 16 residues. CDR3: CASSQDRLASTDTQYF. In nucleotides, the CDR3 is TGCGCCAGCAGCCAAGATCGGCTAGCAAGCACAGATACGCAGTATTTT.

This clonotype was seen repeatedly, ten times or more. The chain employs TRBV11-2 and TRBJ2-2; 7 bases fit TRBD1. With 6 bases clipped from V and 3 bases from J, the junction kept 4 bases outside the gene matches. Germline values: CDR1 SGHAT, CDR2 FQNNGV. There are 14 residues in the CDR3. In DNA, the CDR3 is TGTGCCAGCAGTCCTGACAGGGACACCGGGGAGCTGTTTTTT. This gives the protein CASSPDRDTGELFF.

The gene calls are TRBV10-3 and TRBJ2-3, with D perhaps TRBD1 (5 bases). V lost 10 bases to trimming and J lost 4 bases, with 9 bases between them. This CDR3 has 11 residues. Germline-derived CDR1 and CDR2 are ENHRY and SYGVKD. Written as DNA, the CDR3 is TGTGCCACCGCAGGGTCAGATACGCAGTATTTT. It codes for CATAGSDTQYF.

This chain links TRBV7-2 with TRBJ1-3; D gene uncertain. In germline, CDR1 is SGHTA, CDR2 FQGNSA. Trimming shortened V by 2 bases and J by 3 bases, and 11 bases separated the two germline ends. CDR3 size: 15 residues. CDR3 sequence: CASSLRRTGGNTIYF. The CDR3 nucleotides are TGTGCCAGCAGCTTACGAAGGACGGGTGGAAACACCATATATTTT.

In its sample, this clonotype was seen a few times. This chain links TRBV19 with TRBJ2-7; TRBD1 agrees at 9 bases. The CDR3 length is 19 residues. Germline CDR1 and CDR2: LNHDA and SQIVND (reference sequence). The ends lost 5 bases at V and 3 bases at J; junction bases unmatched: 20. This CDR3 is CASSFSGTGTNQDYYEQYF. The CDR3 DNA is TGTGCCAGTAGTTTTTCCGGGACAGGGACCAACCAGGACTACTACGAGCAGTACTTC.

This clonotype was detected only a few times. The chain carries TRBV5-1 and TRBJ1-1; 7 positions agree with TRBD1. The CDR3 runs 15 residues. CDR1 is SGHRS, CDR2 YFSETQ, per germline. The ends lost 4 bases at V and 0 bases at J; junction bases unmatched: 6. The DNA for the CDR3 is TGCGCCAGCAGCGCGAGGACAGGTATGAACACTGAAGCTTTCTTT. Translated: CASSARTGMNTEAFF. The full variable domain, its missing parts supplied by reference TRBV5-1 and TRBJ1-1, is KAGVTQTPRYLIKTRGQQVTLSCSPISGHRSVSWYQQTPGQGLQFLFEYFSETQRNKGNFPGRFSGRQFSNSRSEMNVSTLELGDSALYLCASSARTGMNTEAFFGQGTRLTVV.

The V gene is TRBV6-1, the J gene TRBJ2-5; D may correspond to TRBD1 or TRBD2 (5 bases each). The CDR3 is made up of 15 amino acids. With 6 bases removed from V and 5 bases from J, the gap between germline ends came to 19 bases. CDR1 is MNHNS and CDR2 is SASEGT in the germline V gene. DNA of the CDR3: TGTGCCAGCAGCTCCCTAAGCAGGGCGGGTGAGACCCAGTACTTC. It yields the protein CASSSLSRAGETQYF.

In its sample, this clonotype was seen many times. The chain is built from TRBV10-3 and TRBJ2-7; TRBD1 matches at 9 bases. Germline CDR1 is ENHRY and CDR2 is SYGVKD. V gave up 9 bases and J gave up 3 bases; unmatched junction bases: 6. The CDR3 contains 13 residues. CDR3 region: CAIGTGPNYEQYV. The CDR3 nucleotides read TGTGCCATAGGGACAGGGCCTAACTACGAGCAGTACGTC.

The chain joins TRBV7-9 to TRBJ2-2, with D possibly being TRBD2 (5 bases). Trimming left V 5 bases short and J 4 bases short, with 8 bases between. In germline, CDR1 is SEHNR, CDR2 FQNEAQ (reference sequence). The CDR3 spans 13 residues. The CDR3, as DNA: TGTGCCAGCAGCGTACTAGGCACCGGGGAGCTGTTTTTT. Encoded protein: CASSVLGTGELFF.

The table lists this clonotype with many counts. The chain recombines TRBV12-3 or TRBV12-4 with TRBJ1-1; D perhaps matches TRBD1 (5 bases). The CDR3 runs to 13 residues. The V and J ends lost 6 bases and 1 base respectively, with 9 bases between them. As DNA, the CDR3 is TGTGCCAGCAGCTTAACAGGGAACACTGAAGCTTTCTTT. Protein product: CASSLTGNTEAFF.